This T cell receptor (beta chain) was identified during a study of shared clonotypes between healthy human individuals. Using immunoSEQ multiplex PCR, the repertoire was profiled, and TCRdb retains in-frame clones only, with some absent. The sample holds nearly 2 million clones, approximately 94% seen once. The V end lost 3 bases, the J end lost 4 bases, and 7 bases lay between the germline ends. This CDR3 has 12 amino acids. CDR1 SEHNR and CDR2 FQNEAQ come from the germline V gene (reference sequence). CD8 cells regarded as naive lacked CD45RO, were positively chosen for CCR7, and omitted terminally differentiated effector memory CD45RA+ cells.

This TCR came from a man aged 18 to 30 in good health. The specimen sequenced was naive CD8+ T cells sorted from blood. The chain joins TRBV7-9 to TRBJ2-7, with D unresolved. For the CDR3, the DNA is TGTGCCAGCAGCTTGATAGCTTACGAGCAGTACTTC. Translated: CASSLIAYEQYF. Variable domain in full (rest from reference TRBV7-9 and TRBJ2-7): DTGVSQNPRHKITKRGQNVTFRCDPISEHNRLYWYRQTLGQGPEFLTYFQNEAQLEKSRLLSDRFSAERPKGSFSTLEIQRTEQGDSAMYLCASSLIAYEQYFGPGTRLTVT.